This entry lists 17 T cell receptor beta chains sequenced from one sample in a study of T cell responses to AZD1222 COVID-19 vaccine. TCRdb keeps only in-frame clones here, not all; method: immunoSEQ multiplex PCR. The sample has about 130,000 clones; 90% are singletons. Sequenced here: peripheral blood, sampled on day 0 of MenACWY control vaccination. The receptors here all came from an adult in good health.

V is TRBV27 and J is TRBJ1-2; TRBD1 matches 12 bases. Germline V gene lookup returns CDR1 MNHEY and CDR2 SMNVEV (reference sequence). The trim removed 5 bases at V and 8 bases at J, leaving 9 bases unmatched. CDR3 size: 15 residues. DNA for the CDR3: TGTGCCAGCAGTCCCCCGGGACAGGGGGCGCGAGGCTACACCTTC. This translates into CASSPPGQGARGYTF.

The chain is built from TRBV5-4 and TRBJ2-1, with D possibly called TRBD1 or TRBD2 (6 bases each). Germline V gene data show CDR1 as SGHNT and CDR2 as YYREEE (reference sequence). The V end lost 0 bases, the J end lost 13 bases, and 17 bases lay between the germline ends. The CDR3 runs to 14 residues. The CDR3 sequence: CASSLEGFEGGQFF. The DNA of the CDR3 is TGTGCCAGCAGCTTGGAGGGGTTTGAGGGGGGACAGTTCTTC.

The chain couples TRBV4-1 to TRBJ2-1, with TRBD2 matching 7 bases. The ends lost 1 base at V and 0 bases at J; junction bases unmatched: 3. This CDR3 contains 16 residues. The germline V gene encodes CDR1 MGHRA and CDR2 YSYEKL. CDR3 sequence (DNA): TGCGCCAGCAGCCAAGGTTGGGAGGGCTCCTACAATGAGCAGTTCTTC. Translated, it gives CASSQGWEGSYNEQFF.

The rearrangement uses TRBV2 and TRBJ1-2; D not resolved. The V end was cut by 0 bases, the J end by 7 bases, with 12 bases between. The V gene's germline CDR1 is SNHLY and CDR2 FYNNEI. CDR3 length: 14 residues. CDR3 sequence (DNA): TGTGCCAGCAGTGAAGCGCAGACAATCCCTGGCTACACCTTC. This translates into CASSEAQTIPGYTF.

CDR3 residues: CATRVGRASVRDIQYF. DNA for the CDR3: TGTGCCACCCGGGTTGGGAGGGCCTCGGTGAGGGACATTCAGTACTTC. The V gene is TRBV2, the J gene TRBJ2-4, with 7 bases that match TRBD2. This CDR3 comprises 16 residues. CDR1 is SNHLY and CDR2 is FYNNEI in the germline V gene. Trimming at V came to 10 bases and at J to 8 bases, leaving 20 bases not matched to a gene.

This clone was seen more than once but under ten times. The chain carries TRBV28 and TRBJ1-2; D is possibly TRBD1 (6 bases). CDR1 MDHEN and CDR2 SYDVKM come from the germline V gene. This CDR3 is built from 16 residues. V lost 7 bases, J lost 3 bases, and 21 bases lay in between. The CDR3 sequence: CASTLTSWGADYGYTF. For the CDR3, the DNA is TGTGCCAGCACACTAACAAGTTGGGGGGCAGACTATGGCTACACCTTC.

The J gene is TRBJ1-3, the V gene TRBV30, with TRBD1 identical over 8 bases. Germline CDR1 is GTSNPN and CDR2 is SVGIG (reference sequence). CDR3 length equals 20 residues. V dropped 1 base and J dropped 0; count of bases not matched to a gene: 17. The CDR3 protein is CAWSGRRARTGHLSGNTIYF. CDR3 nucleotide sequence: TGTGCCTGGAGTGGTAGGAGGGCCCGGACAGGGCACCTCTCTGGAAACACCATATATTTT.

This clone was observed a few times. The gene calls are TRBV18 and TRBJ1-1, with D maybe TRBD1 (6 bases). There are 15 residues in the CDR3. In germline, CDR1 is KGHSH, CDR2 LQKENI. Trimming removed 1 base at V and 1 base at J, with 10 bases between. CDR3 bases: TGTGCCAGCTCACCACAACAGGGTGGGAACACTGAAGCTTTCTTT. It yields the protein CASSPQQGGNTEAFF.

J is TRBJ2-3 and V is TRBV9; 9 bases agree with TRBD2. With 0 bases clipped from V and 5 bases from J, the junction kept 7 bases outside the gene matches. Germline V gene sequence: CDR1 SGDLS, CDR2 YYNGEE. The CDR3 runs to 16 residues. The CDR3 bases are TGTGCCAGCAGCGTAGCCAGCGGGGGGCGGATAGATACGCAGTATTTT. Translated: CASSVASGGRIDTQYF.

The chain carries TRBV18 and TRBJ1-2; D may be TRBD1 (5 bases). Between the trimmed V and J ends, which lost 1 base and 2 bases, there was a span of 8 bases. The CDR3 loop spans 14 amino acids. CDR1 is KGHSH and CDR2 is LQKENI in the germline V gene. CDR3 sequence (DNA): TGTGCCAGCTCACCACGATCAGGGAACTATGGCTACACCTTC. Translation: CASSPRSGNYGYTF. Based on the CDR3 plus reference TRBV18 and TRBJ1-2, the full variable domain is NAGVMQNPRHLVRRRGQEARLRCSPMKGHSHVYWYRQLPEEGLKFMVYLQKENIIDESGMPKERFSAEFPKEGPSILRIQQVVRGDSAAYFCASSPRSGNYGYTFGSGTRLTVV.

CDR3 sequence (DNA): TGTGCCAGCAGTGTAGCGACTAGCGGGAGTAGCGAGCAGTACTTC. Residues: CASSVATSGSSEQYF. The gene calls are TRBV2 and TRBJ2-7, with 12 bases that match TRBD2. In germline, CDR1 is SNHLY, CDR2 FYNNEI. The J segment lost 6 bases and the V segment lost 4 bases, leaving 7 bases of the junction unmatched. This CDR3 is built from 15 residues.

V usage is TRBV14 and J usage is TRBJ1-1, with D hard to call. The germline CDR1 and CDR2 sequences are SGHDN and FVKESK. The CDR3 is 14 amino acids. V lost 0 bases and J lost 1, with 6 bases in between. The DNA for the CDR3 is TGTGCCAGCAGCCAAGATCGGGGGAACACTGAAGCTTTCTTT. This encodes CASSQDRGNTEAFF.

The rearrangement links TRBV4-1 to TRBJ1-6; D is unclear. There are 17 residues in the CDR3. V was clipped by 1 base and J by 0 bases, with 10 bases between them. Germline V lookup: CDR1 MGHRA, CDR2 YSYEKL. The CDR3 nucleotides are TGCGCCAGCAGCCAAGGTTGGGCGGACTCCTATAATTCACCCCTCCACTTT. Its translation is CASSQGWADSYNSPLHF.

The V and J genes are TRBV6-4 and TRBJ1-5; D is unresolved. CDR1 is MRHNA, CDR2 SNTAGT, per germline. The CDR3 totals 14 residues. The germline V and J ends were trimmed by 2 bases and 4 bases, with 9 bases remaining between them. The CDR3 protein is CASSDNLGNQPQHF. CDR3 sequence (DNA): TGTGCCAGCAGTGACAACCTGGGGAATCAGCCCCAGCATTTT.

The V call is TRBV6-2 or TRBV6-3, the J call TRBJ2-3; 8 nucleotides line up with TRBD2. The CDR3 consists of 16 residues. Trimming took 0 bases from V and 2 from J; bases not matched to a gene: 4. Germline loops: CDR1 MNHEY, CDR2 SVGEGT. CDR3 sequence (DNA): TGTGCCAGCAGTTACTCGACGACTAGCGACACAGATACGCAGTATTTT. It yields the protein CASSYSTTSDTDTQYF.

Here the CDR3 reads CASSEGIIGGWTNEKLFF. CDR3 in DNA: TGTGCCAGCAGTGAAGGGATAATTGGGGGCTGGACTAATGAAAAACTGTTTTTT. The V call is TRBV2, the J call TRBJ1-4; D may be TRBD1 (6 bases). Per the germline V gene, CDR1 is SNHLY and CDR2 is FYNNEI. CDR3 length: 18 residues. The V end was cut by 1 base, the J end by 2 bases, with 17 bases between.

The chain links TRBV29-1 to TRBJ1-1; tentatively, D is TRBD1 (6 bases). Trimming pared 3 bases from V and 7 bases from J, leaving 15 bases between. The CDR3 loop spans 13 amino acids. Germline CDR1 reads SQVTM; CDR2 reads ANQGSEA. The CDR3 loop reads CSVDGRGGYEAFF. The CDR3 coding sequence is TGCAGCGTTGATGGCAGGGGAGGATATGAAGCTTTCTTT.